The T cell receptor (beta chain) under discussion was sequenced for a study of memory CD4+ T cells and cytomegalovirus serostatus (dated by TCRdb to the late 2010s). Regarding the complete study: A total of about 35 healthy Belgian adults, of whom 9 were CMV seropositive and 24 were CMV seronegative, were included in the cohort. To replicate a published TCR-based CMV serostatus classifier, the researchers sequenced the CD4+ memory TCRbeta repertoires of a Belgian cohort whose cytomegalovirus serostatus was known.

A FACSAria II was used to sort memory CD4+ T cells, defined as single viable CD3+CD4+CD8-CD45RO+ cells. To determine CMV serostatus, a Roche Elecsys assay was used that detects serum IgG against CMV pp150, pp28, p38 and p52. Once the samples were thawed, total CD4+ T cells were enriched through positive selection using CD4 magnetic microbeads. The samples came from a different study that was designed specifically to examine the CD4+ T cell memory repertoire. Peripheral blood mononuclear cells were isolated and cryopreserved according to standard operating procedures, and serum was stored at -80 degrees C. CD3-PerCP (BW264/56), CD4-APC (RPA-T4), CD45RO-PE (UCHT1) and CD8-Pacific Orange (3B5) antibodies were used for staining, and non-viable cells were excluded with Sytox blue. Results the study describes overall, beyond this receptor: Of around 150 previously reported CMV-associated TCRbeta sequences, approximately 64 appeared in the CD4+ memory repertoires, each in one to five individuals. Unlike the original study, which covered naive and memory CD4+ and CD8+ populations, the Belgian study sequenced only CD4+CD45RO+ memory cells. Results were interpreted as suggesting that the CMV-associated TCR signature is largely present in the CD4+ memory repertoire. CMV serostatus prediction reached a median bootstrapped AUC of 0.95 with the original framework and approximately 0.92 with a US-trained random forest. The original-framework classifier achieved a median bootstrapped AUC of almost 0.97 with a 95% CI of 0.76-1.00 on the Belgian cohort.

Its CDR3 holds 14 amino acids, cysteine through phenylalanine. Only the CDR3 portion is preserved as DNA: 42 bases, with reading frame beginning at the first base. Trimming accounts for 1 base at V and 2 bases at J, while the number of junction bases matched to no gene is 1. CDR1 is given as SGHNT and CDR2 as YENEEA, both from the germline V gene. The Quick-DNA Microprep Kit was used to extract genomic DNA from the sorted cells. TCRbeta DNA was amplified with the immunoSEQ hsTCRbeta kit following the manufacturer's protocol. TCRbeta libraries were sequenced on an Illumina MiSeq instrument. Turning to the authors' computational methods: Following removal of out-of-frame sequences, 2.3 million or so distinct TCRbeta sequences were retained, with an average of about 70,000 per individual. Each individual was scored using the number of some 160 previously reported CMV-associated TCRbeta sequences that the individual carried and the total number of productive distinct TCRbeta sequences. A beta-binomial model was reimplemented in Python, and random forests from scikit-learn, run with default parameters, were trained on data from the US cohort. Classifier performance on the Belgian cohort was reported as the median AUC with percentile confidence intervals calculated over 10,000 bootstrap iterations. Drawn from immuneACCESS, this table holds only the in-frame rearrangements with V and J called that TCRdb kept. Clones are partly lost; checked studies trace under half to an unresolved V gene and leave the rest unexplained. V and J calls and clone size are as listed in that table; D and trimming were resolved from the DNA. In this sample the table shows tens of thousands of clones, over 60% of which occur a single time. Roughly 1.1% of the sample is in the top ten clones.

Concerning this clone: Its antigen target is currently unknown. No per-base quality is available; no much larger clone lies one base away.

The sequencing input was memory CD4+ T cells from blood. The chain is assembled from TRBV11-3 and TRBJ2-5, with 7 bases matching TRBD1. The clonotype originates from an adult in good health and CMV-seronegative. CDR3 protein: CASSLGGQQETQYF. Read as DNA, the sequence is TGTGCCAGCAGCTTAGGGGGACAGCAAGAGACCCAGTACTTC.